Following are 21 T cell receptor beta chains from one sample sequenced in a study of identical twins. TCRdb recomputed calls from the 5' RACE reads with MiXCR, one row per CDR3 protein. The sample consists of about 100,000 distinct CDR3 sequences, under 6.5% of them appearing once. The sequenced sample consisted of memory T cells sorted from blood. The receptors come from a woman between 45 and 60 years old in good health.

Many counts were recorded for this clonotype. The chain joins TRBV3-1 to TRBJ2-1; possible D gene TRBD2, 6 bases. V shed 4 bases and J shed 1 base, with 17 bases lying between them. There are 17 residues in the CDR3. The germline V gene encodes CDR1 LGHDT and CDR2 YNNKEL (reference sequence). CDR3: CASSRVRLSGSYNEQFF. The CDR3 DNA reads TGTGCCAGCAGCCGGGTCAGACTAAGCGGGTCCTACAATGAGCAGTTCTTC.

Many counts were recorded for this clonotype. The chain couples TRBV7-2 to TRBJ1-4; TRBD1 matches 7 bases. In germline, CDR1 is SGHTA, CDR2 FQGNSA. Trimming removed 4 bases from V and 10 bases from J; junction bases left unmatched: 12. The CDR3 contains 15 residues. In nucleotides, the CDR3 is TGTGCCAGCAGCTCCGACGTGGCAGGGGGTGGAAAACTGTTTTTT. Translation: CASSSDVAGGGKLFF.

The table lists this clonotype with many counts. The V call is TRBV4-1, the J call TRBJ2-1; the match to TRBD2 covers 8 bases. Germline CDR1 MGHRA, CDR2 YSYEKL. V lost 0 bases and J lost 3; bases outside the gene matches: 4. The CDR3 covers 16 residues. The CDR3 protein is CASSQEWAGGYNEQFF. CDR3 nucleotide sequence: TGCGCCAGCAGCCAAGAGTGGGCGGGGGGCTACAATGAGCAGTTCTTC.

The sample holds many counts of this clonotype. The V call is TRBV7-8, the J call TRBJ2-7; 7 bases align to TRBD2. Germline values: CDR1 SGHVS, CDR2 FQNEAQ. This CDR3 spans 20 amino acids. Losses at the gene ends were 4 bases for V and 5 bases for J; bases not matched to a gene: 26. The CDR3 region is CASSSQGGAGSGVGVNEQYF. As DNA, the CDR3 is TGTGCCAGCAGCTCGCAGGGAGGGGCAGGGTCGGGGGTCGGAGTTAACGAGCAGTACTTC.

This clonotype was picked up many times. The V gene is TRBV27, the J gene TRBJ2-1, with 8 bases lining up with TRBD2. With 7 bases clipped from V and 6 bases from J, the junction kept 5 bases outside the gene matches. The germline V gene encodes CDR1 MNHEY and CDR2 SMNVEV (reference sequence). The CDR3 consists of 13 residues. The CDR3 nucleotides read TGTGCCAGCAACCGGGAGGGCCTCAATGAGCAGTTCTTC. Translating gives CASNREGLNEQFF.

This clonotype was seen repeatedly, ten times or more. V and J are TRBV20-1 and TRBJ2-1, with D perhaps TRBD2 (6 bases). Germline CDR1 DFQATT, CDR2 SNEGSKA (reference sequence). Trimming stripped 6 bases from V and 7 bases from J, with 16 bases between. This CDR3 contains 13 residues. The CDR3 region is CSAPGELWNEQFF. The DNA for the CDR3 is TGCAGTGCCCCGGGAGAGCTGTGGAATGAGCAGTTCTTC.

In this sample, this clonotype turned up a few times. The J gene is TRBJ2-3, the V gene TRBV13; possibly TRBD1 for D (6 bases). V was shortened by 0 bases and J by 4 bases, with 11 bases between the two germline ends. Germline CDR1 and CDR2: PRHDT and FYEKMQ (reference sequence). CDR3 length equals 15 residues. The CDR3 sequence: CASSLGDRSSDTQYF. CDR3 bases: TGTGCCAGCAGCTTAGGAGACAGGTCTTCAGATACGCAGTATTTT.

The chain couples TRBV30 to TRBJ2-1, with a possible D match to TRBD2 (7 bases). Germline CDR1 reads GTSNPN; CDR2 reads SVGIG (reference sequence). The CDR3 runs to 15 residues. Trimming pared 0 bases from V and 5 bases from J, leaving 14 bases between. CDR3 residues: CAWSVKGGGHNEQFF. The CDR3 region has the DNA TGTGCCTGGAGTGTAAAGGGGGGAGGGCACAATGAGCAGTTCTTC.

This chain joins TRBV20-1 and TRBJ1-2, with TRBD1 as a possible D gene (5 bases). Per germline, CDR1 DFQATT and CDR2 SNEGSKA (reference sequence). The CDR3 is 11 amino acids. The CDR3 reads CSTGTSYGYTF. For the CDR3, the DNA is TGCTCCACCGGGACGTCCTATGGCTACACCTTC.

This clonotype turned up a few times. The gene calls are TRBV5-4 and TRBJ1-2; possible D gene TRBD1, 5 bases. V was cut by 0 bases and J by 9 bases, with 12 bases left in between. The CDR3 length is 13 residues. CDR1 and CDR2 (germline): SGHNT, YYREEE (reference sequence). CDR3 residues: CASSLDSQGRYTF. In DNA, the CDR3 is TGTGCCAGCAGCTTGGATTCGCAGGGTCGCTACACCTTC. Full variable domain (rest looked up from reference TRBV5-4 and TRBJ1-2): ETGVTQSPTHLIKTRGQQVTLRCSSQSGHNTVSWYQQALGQGPQFIFQYYREEENGRGNFPPRFSGLQFPNYSSELNVNALELDDSALYLCASSLDSQGRYTFGSGTRLTVV.

At least ten counts were recorded for this clonotype. This chain links TRBV3-1 with TRBJ2-2; D is unresolved. The germline gives CDR1 LGHDT, CDR2 YNNKEL (reference sequence). The CDR3 consists of 12 residues. V lost 4 bases and J 7 bases, leaving 7 bases between the germline ends. For the CDR3, the DNA is TGTGCCAGCAGCCTGACCATCGGGGAGCTGTTTTTT. The encoded protein is CASSLTIGELFF.

This clonotype was counted ten times or more. This chain's CDR3 is CASSRAGNSPLHF. The CDR3 DNA reads as TGTGCCAGCAGCCGGGCGGGGAATTCACCCCTCCACTTT. The chain recombines TRBV6-5 with TRBJ1-6; unclear D gene. Per the germline V gene, CDR1 is MNHEY and CDR2 is SVGAGI. This CDR3 is 13 amino acids long. Trimming stripped 6 bases from V and 7 bases from J, with 10 bases between.

This clonotype was picked up many times. The chain carries TRBV29-1 and TRBJ2-5; D may correspond to TRBD1 or TRBD2 (6 bases each). Trimming removed 6 bases from V and 4 bases from J, with 12 bases in between. The CDR3 runs 12 residues. Looked up from germline, CDR1 is SQVTM and CDR2 is ANQGSEA. The CDR3: CSVIQGGETQYF. The CDR3 nucleotides read TGCAGCGTCATACAGGGAGGAGAGACCCAGTACTTC. The variable domain in full, completed from reference TRBV29-1 and TRBJ2-5, reads SAVISQKPSRDICQRGTSLTIQCQVDSQVTMMFWYRQQPGQSLTLIATANQGSEATYESGFVIDKFPISRPNLTFSTLTVSNMSPEDSSIYLCSVIQGGETQYFGPGTRLLVL.

Ten or more counts support this clonotype. This sequence joins TRBV10-3 and TRBJ1-6; D ambiguous. Germline V CDR1 and CDR2: ENHRY, SYGVKD. The CDR3 is 14 amino acids. V gave up 10 bases and J gave up 11 bases, with 21 bases separating them. CDR3 DNA: TGTGCCAGCCGAACGGACGTAACGGGTCCACCCCTCCACTTT. As protein: CASRTDVTGPPLHF.

This clonotype was counted ten times or more. The chain is built from TRBV2 and TRBJ2-5; D unclear. The germline V gene has CDR1 SNHLY and CDR2 FYNNEI. V was pared by 8 bases and J by 5 bases, with 15 bases between. The CDR3 consists of 13 residues. This CDR3 is CASSAVVAETQYF. The CDR3 DNA reads as TGTGCCAGCTCCGCGGTGGTGGCGGAGACCCAGTACTTC.

This clonotype was found a few times. This rearrangement joins TRBV20-1 to TRBJ1-1; D is possibly TRBD1 (6 bases). The germline V gene has CDR1 DFQATT and CDR2 SNEGSKA (reference sequence). Trimming left V 3 bases short and J 4 bases short, with 27 bases between. The CDR3 extends over 18 amino acids. Here the CDR3 DNA reads TGCAGTGCTAGCCCCCCGGGACATTTTATGGGGACCGGCACTGAAGCTTTCTTT. This gives the protein CSASPPGHFMGTGTEAFF.

This clonotype was seen repeatedly, ten times or more. The chain combines TRBV12-3 or TRBV12-4 with TRBJ2-4; D uncertain. The CDR3 totals 12 residues. The ends were cut back, 6 bases at V and 7 bases at J, with 10 bases in the middle. Here the CDR3 reads CASSPGDNIQYF. The CDR3 bases are TGTGCCAGCAGCCCTGGCGACAACATTCAGTACTTC.

This clonotype was recorded many times. V gene TRBV4-1 combines with J gene TRBJ2-3; D is uncertain. CDR3 length equals 13 residues. The germline gives CDR1 MGHRA, CDR2 YSYEKL. Trimming cost V 4 bases and J 2 bases, with 7 bases left between them. Here the CDR3 DNA reads TGCGCCAGCAGCCTGGCATCCACAGATACGCAGTATTTT. Translation: CASSLASTDTQYF.

At least ten counts were recorded for this clonotype. The chain recombines TRBV6-2 or TRBV6-3 with TRBJ1-2; D may be TRBD1 (5 bases). V was cut by 6 bases and J by 8 bases, with 22 bases left in between. CDR1 MNHEY and CDR2 SVGEGT come from the germline V gene. This CDR3 has 15 residues. The CDR3 bases are TGTGCCAGCAGAACCATCGACCGTTCTTGGGGGGGCTACACCTTC. Translation gives CASRTIDRSWGGYTF.

At least ten counts were recorded for this clonotype. The V gene is TRBV11-3, the J gene TRBJ1-4; D not resolved. The CDR3 spans 14 residues. V lost 0 bases, J lost 6 bases, and 8 bases lay in between. The germline V gene encodes CDR1 SGHNT and CDR2 YENEEA. The CDR3 DNA reads TGTGCCAGCAGCTTAGAGGCGTGGGATGAAAAACTGTTTTTT. Amino acids: CASSLEAWDEKLFF.

The DNA for the CDR3 is TGTGCCAGCTCACCCCCGGGACGCCGCAGAACTAGCACAGATACGCAGTATTTT. This translates into CASSPPGRRRTSTDTQYF. The rearrangement uses TRBV18 and TRBJ2-3; either TRBD1 or TRBD2 may fit D (5 bases each). Germline lookup yields CDR1 KGHSH and CDR2 LQKENI. The CDR3 totals 18 residues. V lost 3 bases to trimming and J lost 0 bases, with 19 bases between them.